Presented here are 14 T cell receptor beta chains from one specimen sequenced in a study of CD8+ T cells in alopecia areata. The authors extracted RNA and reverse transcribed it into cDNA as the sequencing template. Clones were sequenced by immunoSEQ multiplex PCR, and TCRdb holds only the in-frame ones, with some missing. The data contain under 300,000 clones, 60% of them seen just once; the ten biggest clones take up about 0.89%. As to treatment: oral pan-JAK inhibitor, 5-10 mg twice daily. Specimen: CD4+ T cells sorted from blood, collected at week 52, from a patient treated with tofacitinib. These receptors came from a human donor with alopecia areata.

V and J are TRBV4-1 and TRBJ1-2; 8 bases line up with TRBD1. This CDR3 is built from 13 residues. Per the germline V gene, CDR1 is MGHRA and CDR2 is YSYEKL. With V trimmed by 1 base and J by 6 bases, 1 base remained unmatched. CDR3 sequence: CASSQGQGNGYTF. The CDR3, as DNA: TGCGCCAGCAGCCAAGGACAGGGGAATGGCTACACCTTC.

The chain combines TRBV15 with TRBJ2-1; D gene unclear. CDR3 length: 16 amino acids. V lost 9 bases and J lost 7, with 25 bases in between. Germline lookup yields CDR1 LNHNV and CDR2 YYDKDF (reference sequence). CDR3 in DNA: TGTGCCACTATCGGCTCTCTAACCCCCTCTACAAATGAGCAGTTCTTC. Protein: CATIGSLTPSTNEQFF.

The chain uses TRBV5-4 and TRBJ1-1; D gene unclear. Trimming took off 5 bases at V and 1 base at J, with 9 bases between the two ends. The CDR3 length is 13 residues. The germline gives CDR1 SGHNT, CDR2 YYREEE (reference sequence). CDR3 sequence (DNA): TGTGCCAGCAGTCCACAACAGAACACTGAAGCTTTCTTT. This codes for CASSPQQNTEAFF.

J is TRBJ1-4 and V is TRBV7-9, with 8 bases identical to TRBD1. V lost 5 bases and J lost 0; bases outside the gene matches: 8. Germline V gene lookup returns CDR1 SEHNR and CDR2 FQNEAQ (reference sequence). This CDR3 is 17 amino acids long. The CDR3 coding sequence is TGTGCCAGCAGCCCAGGACAGGGAGATGCAACTAATGAAAAACTGTTTTTT. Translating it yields CASSPGQGDATNEKLFF.

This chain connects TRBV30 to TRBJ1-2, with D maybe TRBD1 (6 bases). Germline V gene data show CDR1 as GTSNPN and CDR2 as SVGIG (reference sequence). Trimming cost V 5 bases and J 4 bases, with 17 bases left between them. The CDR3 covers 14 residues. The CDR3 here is CAWLSRGTTYGYTF. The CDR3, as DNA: TGTGCCTGGCTGTCCAGGGGCACCACCTATGGCTACACCTTC.

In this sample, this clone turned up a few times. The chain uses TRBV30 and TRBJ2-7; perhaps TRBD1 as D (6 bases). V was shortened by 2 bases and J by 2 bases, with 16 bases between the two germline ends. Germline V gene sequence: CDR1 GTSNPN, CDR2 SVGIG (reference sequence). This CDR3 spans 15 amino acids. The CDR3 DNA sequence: TGTGCCTGGAGTTCGATCCGGGACAACCCCTACGAGCAGTACTTC. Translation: CAWSSIRDNPYEQYF.

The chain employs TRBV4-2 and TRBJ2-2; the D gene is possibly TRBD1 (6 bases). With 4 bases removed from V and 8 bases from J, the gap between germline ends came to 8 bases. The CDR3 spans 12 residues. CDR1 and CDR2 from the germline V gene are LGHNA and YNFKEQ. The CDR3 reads CASSPGAGELFF. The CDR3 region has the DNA TGTGCCAGCAGCCCAGGGGCGGGGGAGCTGTTTTTT.

The CDR3 DNA sequence: TGTGCCAGTACCGGGACATCCAATGAAAAACTGTTTTTT. Amino acids: CASTGTSNEKLFF. The chain couples TRBV25-1 to TRBJ1-4, with TRBD1 as a possible D gene (6 bases). Germline V CDR1 and CDR2: MGHDK, SYGVNS. The germline V and J ends were trimmed by 9 bases and 5 bases, with 13 bases remaining between them. CDR3 length: 13 residues.

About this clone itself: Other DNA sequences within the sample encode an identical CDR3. The DNA of the CDR3 is TGCAGCGTGGATGGCTACACCTTC. Its protein product is CSVDGYTF. This chain joins TRBV29-1 and TRBJ1-2; no clear D gene. V was shortened by 6 bases and J by 6 bases, with 2 bases between the two germline ends. From germline, CDR1 is SQVTM and CDR2 ANQGSEA. This CDR3 contains 8 residues.

CDR3 in amino acids: CASSRGEAEAFF. In DNA form, the CDR3 reads TGTGCCAGCAGTCGGGGGGAAGCTGAAGCTTTCTTT. The rearrangement uses TRBV6-1 and TRBJ1-1, with a tentative D call TRBD1 (5 bases). Germline CDR1 reads MNHNS; CDR2 reads SASEGT. Trimming took 5 bases from V and 6 from J, leaving 10 bases between them. The CDR3 covers 12 residues.

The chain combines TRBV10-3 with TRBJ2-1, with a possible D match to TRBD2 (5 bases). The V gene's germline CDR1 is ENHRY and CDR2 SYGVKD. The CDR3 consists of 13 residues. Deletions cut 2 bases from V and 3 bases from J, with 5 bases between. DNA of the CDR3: TGTGCCATCAGTGAGACTAGCTACAATGAGCAGTTCTTC. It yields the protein CAISETSYNEQFF.

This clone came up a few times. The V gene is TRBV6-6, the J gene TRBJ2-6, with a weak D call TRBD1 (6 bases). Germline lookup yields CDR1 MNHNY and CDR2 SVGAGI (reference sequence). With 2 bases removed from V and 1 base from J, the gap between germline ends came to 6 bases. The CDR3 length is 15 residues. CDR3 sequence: CASSYRGSGANVLTF. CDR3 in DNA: TGTGCCAGCAGTTACAGGGGGTCTGGGGCCAACGTCCTGACTTTC.

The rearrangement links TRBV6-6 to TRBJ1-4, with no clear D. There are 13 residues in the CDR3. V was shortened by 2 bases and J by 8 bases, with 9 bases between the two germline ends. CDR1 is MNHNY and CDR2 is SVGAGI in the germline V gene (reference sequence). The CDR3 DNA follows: TGTGCCAGCAGTTACCCTGAAGTGGAAAAACTGTTTTTT. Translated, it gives CASSYPEVEKLFF.

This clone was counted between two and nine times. For the CDR3, the DNA is TGTGCCAGCAGCGCGACTAGCGGGGTGGCAGATACGCAGTATTTT. It translates to CASSATSGVADTQYF. V usage is TRBV9 and J usage is TRBJ2-3; TRBD2 matches 11 bases. V dropped 3 bases and J dropped 4; count of bases not matched to a gene: 4. The CDR3 sequence is 15 residues long. Germline V gene data show CDR1 as SGDLS and CDR2 as YYNGEE.